The 13 T cell receptor beta chains below all came from one sample that was sequenced in a study of blood T cell repertoires in COVID-19. Using immunoSEQ multiplex PCR, the repertoire was profiled, and TCRdb retains in-frame clones only, with some absent. The sample holds under 15,000 clones, under 95% seen once. The specimen was peripheral blood. These TCRs come from a man in his sixties or seventies with active COVID-19.

The genes are TRBV11-2 and TRBJ1-6; D is undetermined. Trimming pared 1 base from V and 6 bases from J, leaving 13 bases between. Germline loops: CDR1 SGHAT, CDR2 FQNNGV. The CDR3 runs to 16 residues. The CDR3 loop is CASSLVAGSFNSPLHF. The CDR3 nucleotides are TGTGCCAGCAGCTTAGTTGCCGGGAGCTTTAATTCACCCCTCCACTTT.

The rearrangement joins TRBV5-4 to TRBJ2-2; 12 positions agree with TRBD2. This CDR3 has 17 amino acids. Unmatched junction bases numbered 7, after V lost 3 bases and J lost 4 bases. Per the germline V gene, CDR1 is SGHNT and CDR2 is YYREEE (reference sequence). CDR3 loop: CASSSRLAGDLTGELFF. For the CDR3, the DNA is TGTGCCAGCAGCTCCAGACTAGCGGGGGACCTCACCGGGGAGCTGTTTTTT.

The rearrangement joins TRBV11-2 to TRBJ2-5; 8 nucleotides match TRBD1. The CDR3 is made up of 16 amino acids. Germline CDR1 SGHAT, CDR2 FQNNGV. The junction had 7 bases not matched to a gene; V was cut back by 2 bases and J by 2 bases. The CDR3, as DNA: TGTGCCAGCAGCTTATTCCGGGACAGGCTACAAGAGACCCAGTACTTC. It specifies CASSLFRDRLQETQYF.

The rearrangement links TRBV27 to TRBJ1-5; D remains ambiguous. Germline V gene lookup returns CDR1 MNHEY and CDR2 SMNVEV (reference sequence). V was trimmed by 0 bases and J by 7 bases, leaving 7 bases between them. The CDR3 spans 13 residues. CDR3 sequence (DNA): TGTGCCAGCAGTTTATCCCCGGGGCAGCCCCAGCATTTT. Amino acids: CASSLSPGQPQHF.

The chain is built from TRBV19 and TRBJ2-1, with 13 bases identical to TRBD2. V lost 3 bases to trimming and J lost 9 bases; unmatched junction nucleotides: 5. There are 15 residues in the CDR3. Germline CDR1 LNHDA, CDR2 SQIVND (reference sequence). The CDR3 reads CASSMGLAGRSEQFF. The CDR3 DNA reads TGTGCCAGTAGTATGGGACTAGCGGGACGTAGTGAGCAGTTCTTC.

J is TRBJ1-2 and V is TRBV19, with D maybe TRBD1 (6 bases). This CDR3 spans 15 amino acids. Germline V gene data show CDR1 as LNHDA and CDR2 as SQIVND (reference sequence). Deletions cut 5 bases from V and 5 bases from J, with 18 bases between. CDR3 residues: CASSSRGGNLYGYTF. The CDR3 DNA follows: TGTGCCAGTAGTTCCCGGGGGGGCAATTTATATGGCTACACCTTC.

This chain links TRBV5-6 with TRBJ2-7, with D perhaps matching TRBD1 (5 bases). The CDR3 is 13 amino acids. V was trimmed by 4 bases and J by 2 bases, leaving 10 bases between them. The V gene's germline CDR1 is SGHDT and CDR2 YYEEEE. CDR3 nucleotide sequence: TGTGCCAGCAGCCCAGGGTCACCCTACGAGCAGTACTTC. Its protein is CASSPGSPYEQYF.

The CDR3 reads CASSYWTGGDTEAFF. The CDR3 DNA sequence: TGTGCCAGCAGCTACTGGACAGGGGGCGACACTGAAGCTTTCTTT. The gene calls are TRBV13 and TRBJ1-1, with 11 bases identical to TRBD1. The CDR3 is 15 residues long. Losses at the gene ends were 4 bases for V and 3 bases for J; bases not matched to a gene: 4. Germline CDR1 is PRHDT and CDR2 is FYEKMQ (reference sequence). Based on the CDR3 plus reference TRBV13 and TRBJ1-1, the full variable domain is AAGVIQSPRHLIKEKRETATLKCYPIPRHDTVYWYQQGPGQDPQFLISFYEKMQSDKGSIPDRFSAQQFSDYHSELNMSSLELGDSALYFCASSYWTGGDTEAFFGQGTRLTVV.

The chain is built from TRBV4-3 and TRBJ1-1, with D unclear. Trimming removed 0 bases at V and 0 bases at J, with 8 bases between. Germline CDR1 is LGHNA and CDR2 is YSLEER. This CDR3 is built from 15 residues. The CDR3 loop is CASSQDHSMNTEAFF. DNA of the CDR3: TGCGCCAGCAGCCAAGATCATAGTATGAACACTGAAGCTTTCTTT.

This clone was seen only a few times. The genes are TRBV3-1 (or the pseudogene TRBV3-2) and TRBJ2-7; TRBD2 matches 11 bases. Per germline, CDR1 LGHDT and CDR2 YNNKEL (reference sequence). CDR3 length equals 16 residues. V lost 0 bases and J lost 4; bases outside the gene matches: 5. The CDR3 bases are TGTGCCAGCAGCCAAGACACTAGCGGGAGAGTGTACGAGCAGTACTTC. Protein product: CASSQDTSGRVYEQYF.

The CDR3 coding sequence is TGCGCCAGCAGTGAGCTCCTAGATACGCAGTATTTT. It yields the protein CASSELLDTQYF. The chain combines TRBV10-1 with TRBJ2-3; no clear D. Per the germline V gene, CDR1 is WNHNN and CDR2 is SYGVQD (reference sequence). CDR3 size: 12 residues. Trimming stripped 2 bases from V and 5 bases from J, with 5 bases between.

The V and J genes are TRBV9 and TRBJ2-2, with 12 nucleotides matching TRBD2. The ends lost 3 bases at V and 7 bases at J; junction bases unmatched: 4. Germline loops: CDR1 SGDLS, CDR2 YYNGEE. The CDR3 is made up of 15 amino acids. The CDR3 is CASSGTSGAGGELFF. DNA of the CDR3: TGTGCCAGCAGCGGGACTAGCGGGGCAGGCGGGGAGCTGTTTTTT.

This clone appeared a few times. The chain combines TRBV21-1 with TRBJ2-7; the table calls TRBD1, which could not be checked here. TRBV21-1 is noted as a pseudogene. The CDR3 covers 13 residues. DNA of the CDR3: TGTGCCAGCAGCAAAGGGGCATCCTACGAGCAGTACTTC. It translates to CASSKGASYEQYF.